This TCR beta chain stems from a study of CD8+ T cells in alopecia areata. Broader study findings: There were many expanded lesional clones persisting in scalp and blood during tofacitinib. Possibly because of HLA-related factors, TCR sharing was less clear across patients than in mice.

Treatment denoted: oral pan-JAK inhibitor, 5-10 mg twice daily. For this clone: The antigen is undetermined.

The CDR3 contains 15 residues. In germline, CDR1 is SEHNR, CDR2 FQNEAQ (reference sequence). V trimming: 3 bases; J trimming: 5 bases; junction bases outside the gene matches: 7. Sequencing used cDNA as its template, made by extracting RNA and reverse transcribing it. Assay used: immunoSEQ multiplex PCR; TCRdb lists only in-frame clones, some missing. The sample yields 90,000 to 150,000 clones, 58% seen once. This chain uses TRBV7-9 with TRBJ1-2, with 9 positions matching TRBD1. The receptor comes from a human donor with alopecia areata. Sequenced material: CD8+ T cells sorted from blood, taken at week 4, from a patient treated with tofacitinib. CDR3 in DNA: TGTGCCAGCAGCTTGGGGACAGGGATCGTTTATGGCTACACCTTC. This gives the protein CASSLGTGIVYGYTF.